This TCR beta chain was documented in a study of blood T cell repertoires in COVID-19. The wider study: Spain, Italy and the United States supplied samples that represented acute and convalescent COVID-19.

The CDR3 is made up of 16 amino acids. With 4 bases clipped from V and 6 bases from J, the junction kept 10 bases outside the gene matches. The V gene's germline CDR1 is KGHDR and CDR2 SFDVKD. Profiled with immunoSEQ multiplex PCR; TCRdb holds only in-frame clones, not every one. This sample has 140,000 or so clones, with roughly four fifths found just once. Sequenced material: PBMCs or T cells enriched from blood (not recorded which). The sequence came from a middle-aged man who had recovered from COVID-19. The chain combines TRBV24-1 with TRBJ2-3, with TRBD1 matching 9 bases. The CDR3 region is CATSDPTGGVWDTQYF. CDR3 DNA: TGTGCCACCAGTGACCCTACAGGGGGCGTATGGGATACGCAGTATTTT.